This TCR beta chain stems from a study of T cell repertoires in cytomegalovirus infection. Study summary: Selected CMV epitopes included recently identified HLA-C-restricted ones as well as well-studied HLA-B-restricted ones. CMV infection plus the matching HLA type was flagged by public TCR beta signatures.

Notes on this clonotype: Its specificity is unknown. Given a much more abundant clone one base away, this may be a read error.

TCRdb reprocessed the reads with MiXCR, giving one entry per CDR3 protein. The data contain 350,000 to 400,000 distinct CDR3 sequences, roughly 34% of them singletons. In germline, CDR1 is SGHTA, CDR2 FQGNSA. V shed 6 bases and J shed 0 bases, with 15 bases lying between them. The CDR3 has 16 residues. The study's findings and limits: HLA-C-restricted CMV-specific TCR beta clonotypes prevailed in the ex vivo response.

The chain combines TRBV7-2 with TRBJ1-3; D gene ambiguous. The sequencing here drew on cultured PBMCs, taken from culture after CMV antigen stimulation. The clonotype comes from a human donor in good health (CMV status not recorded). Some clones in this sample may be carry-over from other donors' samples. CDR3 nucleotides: TGTGCCAGCAGGTCTCTACGGAGAAGCTCTGGAAACACCATATATTTT. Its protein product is CASRSLRRSSGNTIYF.